The sequence of this T cell receptor (beta chain) was determined in a study of blood T cells in healthy people across ages. Germline V lookup: CDR1 SGHTA, CDR2 FQGNSA. V was clipped by 11 bases and J by 2 bases, with 18 bases between them. The CDR3 consists of 14 residues. Study-wide findings and caveats: Strong correlation linked observed beta diversity and percent naive T cells.

For the second PCR, which ran for 7 to 11 cycles, a sample-barcoded 5' primer and a J-beta primer mix were used. MiXCR, applied by TCRdb to the 5' RACE reads, yields one record per CDR3 protein. This sample carries hundreds of thousands of distinct CDR3 sequences, approximately 50% of them seen once, and the ten largest clones take about a third. This clonotype appeared a few times. The antigen remains undetermined. This clonotype originated in a woman between 55 and 75 years old in good health. The V gene is TRBV7-2, the J gene TRBJ2-5, with D possibly matching TRBD2 (7 bases). The sequenced sample consisted of blood. The CDR3 sequence: CAGGASGAQETQYF. Here the CDR3 DNA reads TGTGCCGGGGGGGCTAGCGGAGCACAAGAGACCCAGTACTTC.